These 10 T cell receptor beta chains came from one sample sequenced in a study of CD8+CD57+ T cells in acquired aplastic anemia. The study profiled TCR beta VDJ and CDR3 using genomic DNA as template. TCRdb ran MiXCR on the reads and lists one entry per CDR3 protein. The sample records roughly 100,000 distinct CDR3 sequences, approximately 73% being singletons. Selection for sequencing was limited to patients who had shown CD8+CD57+ cell expansion by flow cytometry. Sequences were obtained from sorted CD4+, CD8+, or CD8+CD57+ T cells (not recorded which) from PBMCs. The receptors come from a human donor with aplastic anemia.

This clonotype was observed many times. This chain joins TRBV20-1 and TRBJ2-3, with a tentative D call TRBD2 (5 bases). This CDR3 region has 10 residues. Germline V lookup: CDR1 DFQATT, CDR2 SNEGSKA (reference sequence). Written as DNA, the CDR3 is TGCAGGGCGAGCGGAGATACGCAGTATTTT. Residues: CRASGDTQYF.

The chain has TRBV20-1 and TRBJ2-3; perhaps D is TRBD1 or TRBD2 (6 bases each). The V end was cut by 6 bases, the J end by 1 base, with 20 bases between. The CDR3 is made up of 16 amino acids. CDR1 is DFQATT and CDR2 is SNEGSKA in the germline V gene (reference sequence). CDR3 sequence reads: CSAPRGIGGRTDTQYF. The CDR3, as DNA: TGCAGTGCACCCAGGGGAATCGGAGGGCGCACAGATACGCAGTATTTT.

The J gene is TRBJ1-2, the V gene TRBV12-3 or TRBV12-4; 10 nucleotides match TRBD1. With 3 bases clipped from V and 7 bases from J, the junction kept 8 bases outside the gene matches. This CDR3 spans 15 amino acids. CDR3 in amino acids: CASSLDETGGSGYTF. In nucleotides, the CDR3 is TGTGCCAGCAGTTTGGACGAGACAGGGGGCTCTGGCTACACCTTC.

The gene calls are TRBV24-1 and TRBJ1-2; D is unresolved. The CDR3 has 18 residues. Germline CDR1 KGHDR, CDR2 SFDVKD. Deletions cut 5 bases from V and 0 bases from J, with 21 bases between. CDR3 in DNA: TGTGCCACCAGTGGTACCCGCTACACGGAAGACTCTAACTATGGCTACACCTTC. Protein sequence: CATSGTRYTEDSNYGYTF.

This clonotype was counted once. This sequence joins TRBV7-8 and TRBJ2-5; either TRBD1 or TRBD2 may supply D (6 bases each). Looked up from germline, CDR1 is SGHVS and CDR2 is FQNEAQ. V was clipped by 5 bases and J by 6 bases, with 22 bases between them. The CDR3 has 16 residues. The CDR3 loop reads CASSRPGAGEVKTQYF. The DNA of the CDR3 is TGTGCCAGCAGCCGCCCGGGGGCAGGGGAAGTAAAGACCCAGTACTTC.

The chain employs TRBV15 and TRBJ1-4; unclear D gene. The CDR3 consists of 12 residues. CDR1 LNHNV and CDR2 YYDKDF come from the germline V gene (reference sequence). V was shortened by 6 bases and J by 12 bases, with 14 bases between the two germline ends. CDR3 nucleotide sequence: TGTGCCACCAGGTCGGTTGGGCGTGAACTGTTTTTT. Protein: CATRSVGRELFF.

The DNA of the CDR3 is TGTGCCACCAGCAGAGATCGACCCAATTCACCCCTCCACTTT. Its translation is CATSRDRPNSPLHF. The V gene is TRBV15, the J gene TRBJ1-6; no reliable D call. Germline values: CDR1 LNHNV, CDR2 YYDKDF (reference sequence). CDR3 length equals 14 residues. V was trimmed by 0 bases and J by 7 bases, leaving 7 bases between them.

This chain joins TRBV11-2 and TRBJ2-3; D is ambiguous. The CDR3 spans 13 residues. CDR1 SGHAT and CDR2 FQNNGV come from the germline V gene. Trimming removed 4 bases from V and 15 bases from J, with 20 bases in between. Here the CDR3 DNA reads TGTGCCAGCAGCTGGGTCCTCTCGGATACGCGATATTTT. Translating gives CASSWVLSDTRYF.

The chain employs TRBV19 and TRBJ2-1; the match to TRBD2 covers 7 bases. J gave up 15 bases and V 5 bases, and 10 bases lay outside the gene matches. Germline loops: CDR1 LNHDA, CDR2 SQIVND (reference sequence). The CDR3 is made up of 12 amino acids. In DNA, the CDR3 is TGTGCCAGTAGTTGGGGTGGCGGGAGAATGTTCTTC. This translates into CASSWGGGRMFF.

This clonotype was counted between two and nine times. The V and J genes are TRBV15 and TRBJ2-1; TRBD1 matches at 10 bases. V dropped 8 bases and J dropped 6; count of bases not matched to a gene: 10. The CDR3 spans 15 residues. Germline CDR1 and CDR2: LNHNV and YYDKDF (reference sequence). CDR3 sequence: CATFLSGQGVNEQFF. The CDR3, as DNA: TGTGCCACCTTTTTATCAGGACAGGGGGTCAATGAGCAGTTCTTC.